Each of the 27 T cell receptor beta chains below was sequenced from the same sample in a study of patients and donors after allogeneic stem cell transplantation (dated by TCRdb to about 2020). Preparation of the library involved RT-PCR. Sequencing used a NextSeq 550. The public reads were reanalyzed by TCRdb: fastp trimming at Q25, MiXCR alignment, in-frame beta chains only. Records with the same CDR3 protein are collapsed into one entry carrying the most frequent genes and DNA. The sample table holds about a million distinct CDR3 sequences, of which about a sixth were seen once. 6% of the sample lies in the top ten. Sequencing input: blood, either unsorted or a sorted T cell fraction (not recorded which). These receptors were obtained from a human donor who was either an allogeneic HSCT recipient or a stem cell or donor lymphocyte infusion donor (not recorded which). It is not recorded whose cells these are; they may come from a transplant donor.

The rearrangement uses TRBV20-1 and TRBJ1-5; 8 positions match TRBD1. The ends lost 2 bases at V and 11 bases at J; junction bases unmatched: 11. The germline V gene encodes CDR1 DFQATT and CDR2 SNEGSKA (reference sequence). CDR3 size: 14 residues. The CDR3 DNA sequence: TGCAGTGCTAGATCCCAGGGGGCGTTTTGGGCCCAGCATTTT. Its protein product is CSARSQGAFWAQHF.

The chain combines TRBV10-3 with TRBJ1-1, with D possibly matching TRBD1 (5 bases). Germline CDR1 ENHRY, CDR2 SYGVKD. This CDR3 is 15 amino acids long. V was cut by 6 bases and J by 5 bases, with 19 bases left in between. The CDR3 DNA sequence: TGTGCCATCAGCGAAGGACACCCCTGGGGGACTGAAGCTTTCTTT. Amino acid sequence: CAISEGHPWGTEAFF.

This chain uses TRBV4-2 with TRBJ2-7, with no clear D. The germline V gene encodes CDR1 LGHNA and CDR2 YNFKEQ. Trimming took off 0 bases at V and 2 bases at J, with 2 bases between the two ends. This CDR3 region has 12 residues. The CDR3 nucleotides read TGTGCCAGCAGCCAAGATACCTACGAGCAGTACTTC. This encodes CASSQDTYEQYF.

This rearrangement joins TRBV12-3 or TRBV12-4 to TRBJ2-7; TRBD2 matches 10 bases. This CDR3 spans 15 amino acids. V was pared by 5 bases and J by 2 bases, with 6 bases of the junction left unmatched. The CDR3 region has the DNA TGTGCCAGCAGTCTAAGCGGGAGGGCACCCTACGAGCAGTACTTC. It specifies CASSLSGRAPYEQYF.

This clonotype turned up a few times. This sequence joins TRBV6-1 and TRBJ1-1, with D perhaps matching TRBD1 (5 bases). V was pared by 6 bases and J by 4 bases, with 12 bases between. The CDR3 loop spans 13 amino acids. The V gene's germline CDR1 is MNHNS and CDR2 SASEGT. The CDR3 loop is CASRNGGGTEAFF. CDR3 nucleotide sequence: TGTGCCAGCAGAAACGGGGGTGGCACTGAAGCTTTCTTT.

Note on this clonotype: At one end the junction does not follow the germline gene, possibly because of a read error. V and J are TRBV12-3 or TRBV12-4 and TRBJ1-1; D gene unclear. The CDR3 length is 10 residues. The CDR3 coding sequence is TGTGCCAACAGTTTTTCATCAGCTTTCTTT. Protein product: CANSFSSAFF.

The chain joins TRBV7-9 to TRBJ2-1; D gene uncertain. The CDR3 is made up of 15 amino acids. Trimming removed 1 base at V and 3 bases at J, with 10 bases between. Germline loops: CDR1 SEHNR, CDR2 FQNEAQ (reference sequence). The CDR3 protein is CASSLGSRIYNEQFF. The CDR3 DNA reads TGTGCCAGCAGCTTAGGTTCTCGTATCTACAATGAGCAGTTCTTC.

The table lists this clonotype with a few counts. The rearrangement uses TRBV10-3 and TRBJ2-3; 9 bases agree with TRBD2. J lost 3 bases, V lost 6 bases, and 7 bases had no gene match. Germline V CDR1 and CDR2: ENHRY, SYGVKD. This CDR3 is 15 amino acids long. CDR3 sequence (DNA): TGTGCCATCAGGATAGCGGGAGTCGGGACAGATACGCAGTATTTT. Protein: CAIRIAGVGTDTQYF.

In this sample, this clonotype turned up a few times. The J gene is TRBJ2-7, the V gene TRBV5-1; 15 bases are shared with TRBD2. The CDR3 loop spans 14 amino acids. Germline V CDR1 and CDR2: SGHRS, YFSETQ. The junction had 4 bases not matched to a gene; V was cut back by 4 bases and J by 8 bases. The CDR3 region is CASSEGLAGGKQYF. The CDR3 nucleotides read TGCGCCAGCAGCGAGGGACTAGCGGGAGGCAAGCAGTACTTC.

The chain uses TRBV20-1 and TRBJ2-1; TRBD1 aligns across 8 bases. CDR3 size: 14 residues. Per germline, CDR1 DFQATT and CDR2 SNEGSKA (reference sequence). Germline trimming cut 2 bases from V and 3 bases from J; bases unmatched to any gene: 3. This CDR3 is CSARPGGYYNEQFF. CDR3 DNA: TGCAGTGCTAGACCAGGGGGCTACTACAATGAGCAGTTCTTC.

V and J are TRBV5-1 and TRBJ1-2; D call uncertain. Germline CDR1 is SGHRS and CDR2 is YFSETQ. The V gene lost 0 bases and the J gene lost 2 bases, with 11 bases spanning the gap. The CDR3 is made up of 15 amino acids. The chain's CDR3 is CASSLAGGGNYGYTF. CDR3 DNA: TGCGCCAGCAGCTTGGCCGGCGGAGGGAACTATGGCTACACCTTC.

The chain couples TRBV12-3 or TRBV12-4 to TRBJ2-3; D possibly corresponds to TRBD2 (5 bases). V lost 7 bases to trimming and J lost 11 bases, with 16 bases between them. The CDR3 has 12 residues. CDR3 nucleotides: TGTGCCAGCACTAATGACGACTACCGGCAGTATTTT. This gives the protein CASTNDDYRQYF.

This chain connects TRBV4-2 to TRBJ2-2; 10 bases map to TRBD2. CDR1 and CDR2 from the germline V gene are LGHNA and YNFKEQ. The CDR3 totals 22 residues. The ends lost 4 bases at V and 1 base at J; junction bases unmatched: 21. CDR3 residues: CASSPLLRAGRGTSENTGELFF. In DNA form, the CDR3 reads TGTGCCAGCAGCCCACTCCTAAGAGCGGGTCGGGGGACTAGCGAGAACACCGGGGAGCTGTTTTTT.

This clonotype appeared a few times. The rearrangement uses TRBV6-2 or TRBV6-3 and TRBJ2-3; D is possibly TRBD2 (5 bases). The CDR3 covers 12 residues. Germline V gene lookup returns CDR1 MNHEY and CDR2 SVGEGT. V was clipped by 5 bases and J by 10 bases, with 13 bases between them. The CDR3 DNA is TGTGCCAGCAGTAACCTCGGGGTAGCGCAGTATTTT. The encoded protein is CASSNLGVAQYF.

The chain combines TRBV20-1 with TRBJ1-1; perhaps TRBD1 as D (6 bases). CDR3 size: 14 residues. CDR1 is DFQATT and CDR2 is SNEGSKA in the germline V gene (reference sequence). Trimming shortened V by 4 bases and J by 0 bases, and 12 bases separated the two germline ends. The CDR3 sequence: CSAKRDTMNTEAFF. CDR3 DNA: TGCAGTGCTAAGCGGGACACGATGAACACTGAAGCTTTCTTT.

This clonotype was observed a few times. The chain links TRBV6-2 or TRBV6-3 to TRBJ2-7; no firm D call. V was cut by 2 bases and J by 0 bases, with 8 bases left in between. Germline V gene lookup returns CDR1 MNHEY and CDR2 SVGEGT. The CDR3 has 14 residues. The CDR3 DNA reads TGTGCCAGCAGTTACGAGGCCACCTCCTACGAGCAGTACTTC. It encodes CASSYEATSYEQYF.

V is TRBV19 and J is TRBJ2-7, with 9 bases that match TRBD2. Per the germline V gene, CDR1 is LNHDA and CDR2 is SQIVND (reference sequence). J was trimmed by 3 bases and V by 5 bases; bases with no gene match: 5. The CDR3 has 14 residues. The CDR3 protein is CASSLRLADYEQYF. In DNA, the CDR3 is TGTGCCAGTAGTCTGAGACTAGCGGACTACGAGCAGTACTTC.

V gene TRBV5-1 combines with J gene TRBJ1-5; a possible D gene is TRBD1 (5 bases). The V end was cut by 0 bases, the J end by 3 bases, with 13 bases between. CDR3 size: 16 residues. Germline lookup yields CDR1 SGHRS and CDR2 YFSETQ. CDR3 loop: CASSLGGGGANQPQHF. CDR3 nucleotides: TGCGCCAGCAGCTTGGGAGGCGGGGGTGCCAATCAGCCCCAGCATTTT.

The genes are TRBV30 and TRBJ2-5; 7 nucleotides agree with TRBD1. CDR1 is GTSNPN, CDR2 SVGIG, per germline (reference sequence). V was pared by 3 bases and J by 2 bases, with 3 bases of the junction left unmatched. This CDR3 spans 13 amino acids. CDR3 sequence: CAWRTGQQETQYF. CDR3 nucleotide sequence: TGTGCCTGGAGAACGGGACAGCAAGAGACCCAGTACTTC. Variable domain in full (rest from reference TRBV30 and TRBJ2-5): SQTIHQWPATLVQPVGSPLSLECTVEGTSNPNLYWYRQAAGRGLQLLFYSVGIGQISSEVPQNLSASRPQDRQFILSSKKLLLSDSGFYLCAWRTGQQETQYFGPGTRLLVL.

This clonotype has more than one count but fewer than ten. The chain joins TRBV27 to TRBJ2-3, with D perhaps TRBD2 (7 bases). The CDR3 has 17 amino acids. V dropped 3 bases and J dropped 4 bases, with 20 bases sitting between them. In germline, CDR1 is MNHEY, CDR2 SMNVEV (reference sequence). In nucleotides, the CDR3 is TGTGCCAGCAGTTTGGGGTTCGGGGGGCGCATTGCAGATACGCAGTATTTT. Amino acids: CASSLGFGGRIADTQYF.

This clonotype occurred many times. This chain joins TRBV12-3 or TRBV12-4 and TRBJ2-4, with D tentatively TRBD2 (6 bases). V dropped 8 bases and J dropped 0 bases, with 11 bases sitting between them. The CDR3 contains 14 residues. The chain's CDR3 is CASSLGLAKNIQYF. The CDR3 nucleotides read TGTGCCAGCTCCTTGGGACTAGCCAAAAACATTCAGTACTTC.

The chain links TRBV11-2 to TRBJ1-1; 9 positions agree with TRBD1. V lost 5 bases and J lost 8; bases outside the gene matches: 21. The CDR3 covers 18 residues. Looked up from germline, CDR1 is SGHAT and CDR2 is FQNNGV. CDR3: CASSPTVPGQGGAGEAFF. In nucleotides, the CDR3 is TGTGCCAGCAGCCCCACAGTCCCGGGACAGGGAGGAGCGGGGGAAGCTTTCTTT. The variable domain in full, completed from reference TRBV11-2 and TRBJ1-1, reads EAGVAQSPRYKIIEKRQSVAFWCNPISGHATLYWYQQILGQGPKLLIQFQNNGVVDDSQLPKDRFSAERLKGVDSTLKIQPAKLEDSAVYLCASSPTVPGQGGAGEAFFGQGTRLTVV.

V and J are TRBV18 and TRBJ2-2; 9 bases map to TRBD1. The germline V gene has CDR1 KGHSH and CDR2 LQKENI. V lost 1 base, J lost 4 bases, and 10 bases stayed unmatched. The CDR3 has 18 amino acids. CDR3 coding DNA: TGTGCCAGCTCACCACGGAGACAGGGGGTTTCAAGCACCGGGGAGCTGTTTTTT. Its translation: CASSPRRQGVSSTGELFF.

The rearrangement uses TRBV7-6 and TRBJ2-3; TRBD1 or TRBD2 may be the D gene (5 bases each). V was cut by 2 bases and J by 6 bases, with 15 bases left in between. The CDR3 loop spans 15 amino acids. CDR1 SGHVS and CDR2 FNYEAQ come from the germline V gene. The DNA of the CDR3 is TGTGCCAGCAGCTTAAGGGACGGTACAGTCGATACGCAGTATTTT. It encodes CASSLRDGTVDTQYF.

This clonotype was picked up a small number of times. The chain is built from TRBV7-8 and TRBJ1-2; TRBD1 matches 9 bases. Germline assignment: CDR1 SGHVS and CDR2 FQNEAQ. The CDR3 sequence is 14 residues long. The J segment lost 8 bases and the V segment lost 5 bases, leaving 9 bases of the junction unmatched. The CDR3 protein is CASSNRDRDLGYTF. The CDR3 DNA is TGTGCCAGCAGCAACCGGGACAGGGATTTAGGCTACACCTTC.

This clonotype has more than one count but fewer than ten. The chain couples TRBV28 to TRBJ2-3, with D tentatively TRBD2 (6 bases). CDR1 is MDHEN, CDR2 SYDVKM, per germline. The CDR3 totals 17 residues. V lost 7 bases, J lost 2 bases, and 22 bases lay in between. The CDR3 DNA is TGTGCCAGCACCCGGCGGTCCCTCGCGGGGTTCACAGATACGCAGTATTTT. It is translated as CASTRRSLAGFTDTQYF. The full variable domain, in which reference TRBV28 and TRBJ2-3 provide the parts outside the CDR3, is DVKVTQSSRYLVKRTGEKVFLECVQDMDHENMFWYRQDPGLGLRLIYFSYDVKMKEKGDIPEGYSVSREKKERFSLILESASTNQTSMYLCASTRRSLAGFTDTQYFGPGTRLTVL.

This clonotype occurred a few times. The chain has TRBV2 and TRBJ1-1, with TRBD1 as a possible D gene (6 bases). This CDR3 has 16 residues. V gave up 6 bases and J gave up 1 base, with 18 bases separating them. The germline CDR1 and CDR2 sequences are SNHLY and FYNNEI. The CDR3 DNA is TGTGCCAGCAGCGCAGACAGGCTTACATCGAACACTGAAGCTTTCTTT. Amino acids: CASSADRLTSNTEAFF.